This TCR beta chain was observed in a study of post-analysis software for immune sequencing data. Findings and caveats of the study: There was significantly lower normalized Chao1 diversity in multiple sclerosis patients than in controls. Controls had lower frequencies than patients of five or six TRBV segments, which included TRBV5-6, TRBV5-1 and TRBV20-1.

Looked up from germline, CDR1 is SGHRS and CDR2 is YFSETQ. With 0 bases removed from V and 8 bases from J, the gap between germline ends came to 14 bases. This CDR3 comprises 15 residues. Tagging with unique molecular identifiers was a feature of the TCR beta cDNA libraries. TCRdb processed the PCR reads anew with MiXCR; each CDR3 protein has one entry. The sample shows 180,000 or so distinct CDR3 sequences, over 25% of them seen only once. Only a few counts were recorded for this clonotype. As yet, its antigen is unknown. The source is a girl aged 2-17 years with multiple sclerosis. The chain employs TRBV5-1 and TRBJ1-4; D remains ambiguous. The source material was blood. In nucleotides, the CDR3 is TGCGCCAGCAGCTTGGGAGTGCGCCCTGAAGAAAAACTGTTTTTT. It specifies CASSLGVRPEEKLFF. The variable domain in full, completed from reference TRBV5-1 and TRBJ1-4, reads KAGVTQTPRYLIKTRGQQVTLSCSPISGHRSVSWYQQTPGQGLQFLFEYFSETQRNKGNFPGRFSGRQFSNSRSEMNVSTLELGDSALYLCASSLGVRPEEKLFFGSGTQLSVL.